This T cell receptor beta chain was profiled in a study of T cells after yellow fever vaccination. A few counts support this clonotype. Its antigen is currently unknown. Germline assignment: CDR1 LGHNA and CDR2 YNFKEQ. The V and J ends lost 0 bases and 6 bases respectively, with 3 bases between them. The CDR3 totals 11 residues. One entry per CDR3 protein results from TCRdb running MiXCR on the 5' RACE reads. This table has roughly 330,000 distinct CDR3 sequences, around 7.3% appearing once. Whole-study results and caveats: Some clonotypes were seen in both the CD4 and the CD8 compartments. These made up a small share and likely arose from convergent recombination.

The sample was PBMCs, taken more than 40 days after the first yellow fever vaccination. This chain connects TRBV4-2 to TRBJ2-7; D gene ambiguous. This TCR was sampled from a man between 18 and 29 years old who received the YFV17D yellow fever vaccine. CDR3 loop: CASSQELEQYF. The CDR3 DNA reads as TGTGCCAGCAGCCAAGAACTCGAGCAGTACTTC.